The entry below describes one T cell receptor (beta chain). As yet, its antigen is unknown. Additional DNA sequences in this sample encode the identical CDR3. Germline loops: CDR1 SQVTM, CDR2 ANQGSEA. The ends were cut back, 5 bases at V and 2 bases at J, with 19 bases in the middle. The CDR3 has 15 amino acids. These data come from a study of cytomegalovirus exposure and HLA in healthy donors. It was with 60 Vbeta and 13 Jbeta primers that the PCR ran. Libraries were prepared by immunoSEQ multiplex PCR; TCRdb keeps only in-frame clonotypes and omits some of them. The sample lists some 150,000 clones, roughly 80% occurring once. Findings and limits, study-wide: According to a later analysis, most TCR beta chains associated with CMV appeared HLA-restricted.

The TCR sequence derives from a man between 40 and 49 years old in good health and CMV-seropositive. Sequenced material: PBMCs. The chain joins TRBV29-1 to TRBJ2-7; weak D call: TRBD2 (5 bases). CDR3 sequence reads: CSVRDEGRPAYEQYF. The CDR3 DNA reads as TGCAGCGTTAGAGACGAGGGCAGGCCGGCCTACGAGCAGTACTTC.